This T cell receptor beta chain appears in the sequencing data of a study of blood T cell repertoires in COVID-19. TCRdb's table, derived via immunoSEQ multiplex PCR, lists solely in-frame clones and lacks some. The sample lists more than 300,000 clones; around 87% were seen once. The germline V gene encodes CDR1 SEHNR and CDR2 FQNEAQ (reference sequence). The CDR3 runs 15 residues. Trimming removed 5 bases from V and 3 bases from J, with 13 bases in between. The clonotype was recovered from a woman aged 25 to 39 with COVID-19, enrolled during active disease. Sequenced sample: peripheral blood. V is TRBV7-9 and J is TRBJ1-4; D possibly corresponds to TRBD1 (5 bases). The CDR3 DNA reads TGTGCCAGCAGCGCCACAGGAGGGGCTAATGAAAAACTGTTTTTT. Its translation: CASSATGGANEKLFF. Complete variable domain (other parts from reference TRBV7-9 and TRBJ1-4): DTGVSQNPRHKITKRGQNVTFRCDPISEHNRLYWYRQTLGQGPEFLTYFQNEAQLEKSRLLSDRFSAERPKGSFSTLEIQRTEQGDSAMYLCASSATGGANEKLFFGSGTQLSVL.